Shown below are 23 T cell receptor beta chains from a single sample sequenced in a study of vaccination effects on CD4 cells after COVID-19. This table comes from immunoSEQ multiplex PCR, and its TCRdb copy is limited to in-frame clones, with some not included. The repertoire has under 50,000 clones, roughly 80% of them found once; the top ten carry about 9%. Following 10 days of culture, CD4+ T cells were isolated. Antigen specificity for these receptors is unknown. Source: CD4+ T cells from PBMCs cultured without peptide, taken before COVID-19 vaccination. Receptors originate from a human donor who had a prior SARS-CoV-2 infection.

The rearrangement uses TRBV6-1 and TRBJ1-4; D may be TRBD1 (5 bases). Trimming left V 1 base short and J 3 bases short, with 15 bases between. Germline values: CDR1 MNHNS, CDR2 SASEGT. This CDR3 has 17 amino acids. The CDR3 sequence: CASSEVGPGRPNEKLFF. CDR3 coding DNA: TGTGCCAGCAGTGAAGTGGGCCCGGGACGGCCTAATGAAAAACTGTTTTTT.

CDR3 bases: TGTGCCAGCTCACCTGCGGTCGGGGTTCATGGCTACACCTTC. Protein product: CASSPAVGVHGYTF. V is TRBV18 and J is TRBJ1-2; D remains unclear. Per germline, CDR1 KGHSH and CDR2 LQKENI. This CDR3 has 14 amino acids. Trimming removed 3 bases from V and 6 bases from J, with 14 bases in between.

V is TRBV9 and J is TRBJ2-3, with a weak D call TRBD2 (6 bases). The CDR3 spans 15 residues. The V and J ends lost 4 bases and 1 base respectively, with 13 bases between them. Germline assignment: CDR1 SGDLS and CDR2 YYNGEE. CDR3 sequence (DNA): TGTGCCAGCAGCTCTTTAGCGGTGGGCACAGATACGCAGTATTTT. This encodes CASSSLAVGTDTQYF.

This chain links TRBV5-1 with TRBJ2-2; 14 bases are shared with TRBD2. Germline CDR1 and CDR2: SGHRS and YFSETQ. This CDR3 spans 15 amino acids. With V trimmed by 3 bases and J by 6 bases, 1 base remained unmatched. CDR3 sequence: CASSWGLAGAGELFF. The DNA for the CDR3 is TGCGCCAGCAGCTGGGGACTAGCGGGGGCCGGGGAGCTGTTTTTT.

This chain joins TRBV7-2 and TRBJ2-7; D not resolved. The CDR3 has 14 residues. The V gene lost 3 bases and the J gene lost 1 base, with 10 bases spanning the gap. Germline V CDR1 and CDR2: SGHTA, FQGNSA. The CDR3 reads CASSFEAVSYEQYF. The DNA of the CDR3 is TGTGCCAGCAGCTTTGAGGCGGTTTCCTACGAGCAGTACTTC.

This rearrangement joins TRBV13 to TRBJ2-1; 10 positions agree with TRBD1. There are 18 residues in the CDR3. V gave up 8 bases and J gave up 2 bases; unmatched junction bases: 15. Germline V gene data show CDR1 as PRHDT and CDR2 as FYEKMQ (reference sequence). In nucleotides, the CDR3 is TGTGCCAGCGGGCGAATATCGGACAGGGGGGGACCCTACAATGAGCAGTTCTTC. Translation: CASGRISDRGGPYNEQFF.

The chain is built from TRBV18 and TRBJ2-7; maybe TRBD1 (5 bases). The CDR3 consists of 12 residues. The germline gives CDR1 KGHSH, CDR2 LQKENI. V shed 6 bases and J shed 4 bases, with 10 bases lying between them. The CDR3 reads CASSSRVYEQYF. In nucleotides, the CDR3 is TGTGCCAGCTCTTCCAGGGTTTACGAGCAGTACTTC.

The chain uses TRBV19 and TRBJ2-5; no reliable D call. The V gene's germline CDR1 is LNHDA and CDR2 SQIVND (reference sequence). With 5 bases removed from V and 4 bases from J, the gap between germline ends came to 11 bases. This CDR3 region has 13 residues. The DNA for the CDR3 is TGTGCCAGTAGTCTACCGAACGCAGAGACCCAGTACTTC. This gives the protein CASSLPNAETQYF.

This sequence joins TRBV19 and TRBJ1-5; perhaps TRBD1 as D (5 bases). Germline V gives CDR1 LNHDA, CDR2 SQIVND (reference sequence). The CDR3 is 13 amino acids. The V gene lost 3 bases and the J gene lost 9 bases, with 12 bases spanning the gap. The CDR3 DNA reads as TGTGCCAGTAGTATGTTGGGGGACGGGCCCCAGCATTTT. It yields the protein CASSMLGDGPQHF.

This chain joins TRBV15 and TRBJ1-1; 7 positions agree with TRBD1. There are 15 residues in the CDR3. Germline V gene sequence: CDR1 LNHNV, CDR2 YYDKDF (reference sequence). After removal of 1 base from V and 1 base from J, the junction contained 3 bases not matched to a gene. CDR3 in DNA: TGTGCCACCAGCAGAGGTGGGACAGCGAACACTGAAGCTTTCTTT. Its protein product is CATSRGGTANTEAFF.

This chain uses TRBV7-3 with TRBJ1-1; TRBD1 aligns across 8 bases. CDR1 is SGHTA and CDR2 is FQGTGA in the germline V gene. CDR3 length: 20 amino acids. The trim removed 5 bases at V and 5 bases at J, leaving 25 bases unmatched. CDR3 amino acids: CASSRVQDRPDRGSVTEAFF. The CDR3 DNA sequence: TGTGCCAGCAGCCGAGTTCAGGACCGCCCAGACAGGGGAAGTGTAACTGAAGCTTTCTTT.

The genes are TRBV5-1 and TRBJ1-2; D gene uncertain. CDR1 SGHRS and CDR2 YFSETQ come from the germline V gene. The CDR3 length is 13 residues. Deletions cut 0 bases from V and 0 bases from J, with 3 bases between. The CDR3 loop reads CASSLVPNYGYTF. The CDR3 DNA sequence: TGCGCCAGCAGCTTGGTTCCTAACTATGGCTACACCTTC.

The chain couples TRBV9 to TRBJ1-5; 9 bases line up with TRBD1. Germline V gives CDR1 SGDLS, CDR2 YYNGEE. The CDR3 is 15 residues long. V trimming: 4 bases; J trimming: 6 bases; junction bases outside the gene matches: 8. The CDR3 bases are TGTGCCAGCAGCCCAAACCTGGACAGGGGTCAGCCCCAGCATTTT. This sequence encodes CASSPNLDRGQPQHF.

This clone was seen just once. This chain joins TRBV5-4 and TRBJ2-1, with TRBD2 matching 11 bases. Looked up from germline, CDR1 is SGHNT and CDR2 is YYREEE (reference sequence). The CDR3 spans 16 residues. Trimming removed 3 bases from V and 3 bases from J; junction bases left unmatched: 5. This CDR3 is CASSSIAGGIYNEQFF. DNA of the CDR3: TGTGCCAGCAGCTCCATAGCGGGAGGGATCTACAATGAGCAGTTCTTC.

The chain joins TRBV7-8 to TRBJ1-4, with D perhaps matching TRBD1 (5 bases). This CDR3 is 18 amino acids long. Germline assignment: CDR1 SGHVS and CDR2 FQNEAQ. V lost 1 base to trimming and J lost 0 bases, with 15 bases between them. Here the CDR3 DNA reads TGTGCCAGCAGCTTAGTTATACGGAGGGGCGCAACTAATGAAAAACTGTTTTTT. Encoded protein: CASSLVIRRGATNEKLFF.

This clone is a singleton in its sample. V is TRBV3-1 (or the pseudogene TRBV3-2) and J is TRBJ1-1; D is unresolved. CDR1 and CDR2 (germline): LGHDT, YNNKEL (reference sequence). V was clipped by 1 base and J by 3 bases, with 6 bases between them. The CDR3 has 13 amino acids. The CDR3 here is CASSQGSYTEAFF. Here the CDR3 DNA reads TGTGCCAGCAGCCAAGGTAGCTACACTGAAGCTTTCTTT.

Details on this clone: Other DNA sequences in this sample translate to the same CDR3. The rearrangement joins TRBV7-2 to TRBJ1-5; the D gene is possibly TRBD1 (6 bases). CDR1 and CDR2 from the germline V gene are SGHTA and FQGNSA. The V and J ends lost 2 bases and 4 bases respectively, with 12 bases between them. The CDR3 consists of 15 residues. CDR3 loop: CASSLRGGGNQPQHF. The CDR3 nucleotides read TGTGCCAGCAGCTTACGGGGGGGCGGGAATCAGCCCCAGCATTTT.

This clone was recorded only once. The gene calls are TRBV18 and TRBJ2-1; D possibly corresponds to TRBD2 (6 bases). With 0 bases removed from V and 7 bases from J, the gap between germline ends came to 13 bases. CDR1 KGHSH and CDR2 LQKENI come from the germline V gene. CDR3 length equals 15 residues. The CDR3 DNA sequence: TGTGCCAGCTCACCACCGACGGGAGAGTTGAATGAGCAGTTCTTC. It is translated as CASSPPTGELNEQFF.

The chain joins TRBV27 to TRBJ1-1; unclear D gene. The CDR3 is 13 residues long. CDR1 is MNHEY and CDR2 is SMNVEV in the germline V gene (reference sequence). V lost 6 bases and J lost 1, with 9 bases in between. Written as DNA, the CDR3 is TGTGCCAGCAGACGCGGCACGAACACTGAAGCTTTCTTT. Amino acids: CASRRGTNTEAFF.

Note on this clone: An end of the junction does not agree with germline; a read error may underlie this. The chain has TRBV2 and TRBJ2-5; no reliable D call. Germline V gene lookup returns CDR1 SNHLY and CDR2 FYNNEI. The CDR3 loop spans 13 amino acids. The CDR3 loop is CASRATEQGTQYF. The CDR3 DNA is TGTGCCAGCAGAGCCACCGAACAAGGGACCCAGTACTTC.

In nucleotides, the CDR3 is TGTGCCAGCAGCTTTATGGGAGATGATCAGCCCCAGCATTTT. This codes for CASSFMGDDQPQHF. V and J are TRBV5-5 and TRBJ1-5, with D hard to call. The germline V gene encodes CDR1 SGHKS and CDR2 YYEKEE (reference sequence). This CDR3 is 14 amino acids long. V was cut by 2 bases and J by 5 bases, with 11 bases left in between.

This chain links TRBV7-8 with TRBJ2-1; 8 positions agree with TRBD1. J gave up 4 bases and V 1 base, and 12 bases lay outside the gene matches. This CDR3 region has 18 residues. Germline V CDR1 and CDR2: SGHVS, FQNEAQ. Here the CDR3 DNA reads TGTGCCAGCAGCTTAGGGAGACAGGGGTCCTGGGGTTACAATGAGCAGTTCTTC. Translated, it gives CASSLGRQGSWGYNEQFF.

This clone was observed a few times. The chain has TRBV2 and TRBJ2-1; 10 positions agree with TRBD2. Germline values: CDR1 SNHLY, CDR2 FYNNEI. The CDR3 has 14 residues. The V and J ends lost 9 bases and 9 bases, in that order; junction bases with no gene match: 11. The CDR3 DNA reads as TGTGCCAGTCGTGTGCTAGCGGGAGTAGGTGAGCAGTTCTTC. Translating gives CASRVLAGVGEQFF.